This TCR beta chain was sequenced during a study of blood T cell repertoires in COVID-19. Study in general: COVID-19 samples collected from the United States, Italy and Spain covered acute and convalescent phases. T cells, B-cell-depleted T cells, or PBMCs provided the cDNA or gDNA that served as material.

Germline V gene data show CDR1 as SGHRS and CDR2 as YFSETQ. This CDR3 region has 15 residues. Unmatched junction bases numbered 3, after V lost 3 bases and J lost 2 bases. In the study's own analysis: Estimation of nucleated cell counts was performed using reference gene primer amplification. Data came from immunoSEQ multiplex PCR; TCRdb stores just in-frame clones and leaves some out. V, J and clone size are taken as reported in that table, and D and trimming were inferred from the DNA itself. The data hold around 180,000 clones, with around 85% observed a single time. This clone was observed once. The chain has TRBV5-1 and TRBJ2-1; 9 nucleotides agree with TRBD2. This receptor was taken from a man aged 55 to 70 with acute or convalescent COVID-19. The sequencing sample was made of peripheral blood. CDR3 residues: CASSWTSDPYNEQFF. CDR3 sequence (DNA): TGCGCCAGCAGCTGGACTAGCGATCCCTACAATGAGCAGTTCTTC.